These 13 T cell receptor beta chains originate from one sample sequenced in a study of cytomegalovirus exposure and HLA in healthy donors. PCR primers comprised 60 Vbeta and 13 Jbeta primers. The protocol was immunoSEQ multiplex PCR, while the TCRdb copy is restricted to in-frame clones and leaves out a portion. The sample holds 150,000 to 200,000 clones, roughly 80% seen once. The sample was PBMCs. The source of these receptors is a woman aged 25 to 39 in good health and CMV-seropositive.

The J gene is TRBJ1-1, the V gene TRBV11-2, with D possibly being TRBD1 (6 bases). Germline assignment: CDR1 SGHAT and CDR2 FQNNGV. CDR3 length: 17 amino acids. V lost 5 bases to trimming and J lost 0 bases, with 19 bases between them. CDR3 amino acids: CASSQIRQARMNTEAFF. In DNA form, the CDR3 reads TGTGCCAGCAGCCAGATAAGACAGGCGCGGATGAACACTGAAGCTTTCTTT.

This clone turned up a few times. The gene calls are TRBV30 and TRBJ2-1, with D possibly being TRBD1 (5 bases). V lost 7 bases to trimming and J lost 5 bases, with 18 bases between them. This CDR3 comprises 14 residues. Germline lookup yields CDR1 GTSNPN and CDR2 SVGIG (reference sequence). The CDR3: CALKAGQFHNEQFF. CDR3 nucleotides: TGTGCCTTAAAGGCAGGGCAGTTTCACAATGAGCAGTTCTTC. Variable domain in full (rest from reference TRBV30 and TRBJ2-1): SQTIHQWPATLVQPVGSPLSLECTVEGTSNPNLYWYRQAAGRGLQLLFYSVGIGQISSEVPQNLSASRPQDRQFILSSKKLLLSDSGFYLCALKAGQFHNEQFFGPGTRLTVL.

V and J are TRBV6-1 and TRBJ2-2; TRBD2 matches 8 bases. The V gene end was trimmed by 7 bases and the J gene end by 3 bases; junction bases not matched to a gene: 4. Germline V gives CDR1 MNHNS, CDR2 SASEGT. This CDR3 has 14 residues. In DNA form, the CDR3 reads TGTGCCAGCACCAAACTAGCGGACACCGGGGAGCTGTTTTTT. It yields the protein CASTKLADTGELFF.

The chain links TRBV10-1 to TRBJ1-2; 7 bases agree with TRBD1. The V and J ends lost 4 bases and 8 bases, in that order; junction bases with no gene match: 10. Germline values: CDR1 WNHNN, CDR2 SYGVQD (reference sequence). CDR3 length: 14 amino acids. CDR3 loop: CASSADRRKSGYTF. The CDR3 DNA is TGCGCCAGCAGTGCGGACAGGCGTAAGTCGGGCTACACCTTC.

The V and J genes are TRBV9 and TRBJ2-1; D ambiguous. The V end lost 0 bases, the J end lost 8 bases, and 6 bases lay between the germline ends. Germline lookup yields CDR1 SGDLS and CDR2 YYNGEE. This CDR3 region has 12 residues. The CDR3 DNA reads TGTGCCAGCAGCGTAGATAATCATGAGCAGTTCTTC. Its translation: CASSVDNHEQFF.

As for this clone: Within the sample, other DNA sequences also encode this same CDR3. V gene TRBV9 combines with J gene TRBJ1-3, with D unresolved. This CDR3 has 15 residues. Germline lookup yields CDR1 SGDLS and CDR2 YYNGEE. V was shortened by 0 bases and J by 0 bases, with 7 bases between the two germline ends. The CDR3 spells CASSVDLSSGNTIYF. In DNA form, the CDR3 reads TGTGCCAGCAGCGTAGATCTCAGCTCTGGAAACACCATATATTTT. The full variable domain, its missing parts supplied by reference TRBV9 and TRBJ1-3, is DSGVTQTPKHLITATGQRVTLRCSPRSGDLSVYWYQQSLDQGLQFLIQYYNGEERAKGNILERFSAQQFPDLHSELNLSSLELGDSALYFCASSVDLSSGNTIYFGEGSWLTVV.

The genes are TRBV4-2 and TRBJ2-7, with TRBD1 matching over 7 bases. V shed 3 bases, J shed 3 bases, and the junction held 8 bases outside the gene matches. The V gene's germline CDR1 is LGHNA and CDR2 YNFKEQ. The length of the CDR3 is 15 residues. The CDR3 loop reads CASSQSQQGNYEQYF. CDR3 in DNA: TGTGCCAGCAGCCAGTCCCAACAGGGGAACTACGAGCAGTACTTC.

The V gene is TRBV18, the J gene TRBJ2-3; no clear D gene. Germline-derived CDR1 and CDR2 are KGHSH and LQKENI. The CDR3 totals 13 residues. V gave up 1 base and J gave up 3 bases, with 5 bases separating them. The CDR3 coding sequence is TGTGCCAGCTCACCACTAGTAACAGATACGCAGTATTTT. Its protein product is CASSPLVTDTQYF.

V is TRBV7-9 and J is TRBJ1-1; possibly TRBD1 for D (5 bases). Germline V gives CDR1 SEHNR, CDR2 FQNEAQ (reference sequence). Trimming removed 6 bases from V and 6 bases from J, with 17 bases in between. This CDR3 has 14 amino acids. The CDR3 DNA follows: TGTGCCAGCAGTCTTACTTCCAGGGTGCCTGAAGCTTTCTTT. It yields the protein CASSLTSRVPEAFF.

The chain is built from TRBV5-8 and TRBJ1-1; D gene uncertain. This CDR3 has 13 residues. The germline CDR1 and CDR2 sequences are SGHTS and YDEGEE. Between the trimmed V and J ends, which lost 2 bases and 1 base, there was a span of 6 bases. CDR3 sequence reads: CASSLTPNTEAFF. The CDR3 DNA reads as TGTGCCAGCAGCTTAACACCGAACACTGAAGCTTTCTTT.

There are a few counts of this clone. The chain carries TRBV28 and TRBJ1-4, with D perhaps matching TRBD1 (5 bases). In germline, CDR1 is MDHEN, CDR2 SYDVKM. The length of the CDR3 is 15 residues. V was shortened by 8 bases and J by 5 bases, with 18 bases between the two germline ends. As DNA, the CDR3 is TGTGCCAGCGCCCTTTTACAGGAAACCAATGAAAAACTGTTTTTT. It yields the protein CASALLQETNEKLFF.

The table lists this clone with a count of one. The genes are TRBV15 and TRBJ1-2, with 7 bases that match TRBD1. The CDR3 sequence is 16 residues long. Trimming cost V 5 bases and J 0 bases; bases outside gene matches: 9. Per the germline V gene, CDR1 is LNHNV and CDR2 is YYDKDF (reference sequence). The CDR3 nucleotides read TGTGCCACCAGCGCACCGGGACAGTCACCTAACTATGGCTACACCTTC. Translated, it gives CATSAPGQSPNYGYTF. The variable domain in full, completed from reference TRBV15 and TRBJ1-2, reads DAMVIQNPRYQVTQFGKPVTLSCSQTLNHNVMYWYQQKSSQAPKLLFHYYDKDFNNEADTPDNFQSRRPNTSFCFLDIRSPGLGDTAMYLCATSAPGQSPNYGYTFGSGTRLTVV.

The chain uses TRBV11-2 and TRBJ2-7, with D perhaps TRBD2 (7 bases). This CDR3 comprises 14 residues. V dropped 5 bases and J dropped 3 bases, with 14 bases sitting between them. Per the germline V gene, CDR1 is SGHAT and CDR2 is FQNNGV. The CDR3 loop is CASSRGLADYEQYF. CDR3 DNA sequence: TGTGCCAGCAGCCGGGGGCTAGCGGACTACGAGCAGTACTTC.